A single sample is the source of the 13 T cell receptor beta chains below, sequenced in a study of pediatric ulcerative colitis. Using immunoSEQ multiplex PCR, the repertoire was profiled, and TCRdb retains in-frame clones only, with some absent. The data hold 60,000 or so clones, with just over 75% observed a single time. The specimen sequenced was blood. These receptors came from a boy between 5 and 17 years old with moderate ulcerative colitis.

The CDR3 DNA follows: TGCAGTGCTAGGTACTACGAGCAGTACTTC. Translating gives CSARYYEQYF. The chain links TRBV20-1 to TRBJ2-7, with D uncertain. Germline CDR1 reads DFQATT; CDR2 reads SNEGSKA (reference sequence). Deletions cut 3 bases from V and 3 bases from J, with 3 bases between. This CDR3 spans 10 amino acids.

The chain joins TRBV5-1 to TRBJ1-1; D is unresolved. The CDR3 consists of 13 residues. The V and J ends lost 2 bases and 6 bases respectively, with 11 bases between them. Per the germline V gene, CDR1 is SGHRS and CDR2 is YFSETQ. CDR3 in DNA: TGCGCCAGCAGCTTCGGGTCCGGGGCTGAAGCTTTCTTT. Residues: CASSFGSGAEAFF.

The J gene is TRBJ1-2, the V gene TRBV7-9, with a possible D match to TRBD1 (6 bases). Germline assignment: CDR1 SEHNR and CDR2 FQNEAQ (reference sequence). There are 14 residues in the CDR3. The germline V and J ends were trimmed by 0 bases and 4 bases, with 9 bases remaining between them. The CDR3, as DNA: TGTGCCAGCAGCTTAGCGTTAGGGGGCTATGGCTACACCTTC. Its translation is CASSLALGGYGYTF. The full variable domain, rest sourced from reference TRBV7-9 and TRBJ1-2, is DTGVSQNPRHKITKRGQNVTFRCDPISEHNRLYWYRQTLGQGPEFLTYFQNEAQLEKSRLLSDRFSAERPKGSFSTLEIQRTEQGDSAMYLCASSLALGGYGYTFGSGTRLTVV.

The gene calls are TRBV2 and TRBJ2-7; D call uncertain. This CDR3 is built from 11 residues. Between the trimmed V and J ends, which lost 4 bases and 0 bases, there was a span of 1 base. Germline V CDR1 and CDR2: SNHLY, FYNNEI. This CDR3 reads CASSASYEQYF. CDR3 in DNA: TGTGCCAGCAGTGCCTCCTACGAGCAGTACTTC. Full variable domain (missing parts from reference TRBV2 and TRBJ2-7): EPEVTQTPSHQVTQMGQEVILRCVPISNHLYFYWYRQILGQKVEFLVSFYNNEISEKSEIFDDQFSVERPDGSNFTLKIRSTKLEDSAMYFCASSASYEQYFGPGTRLTVT.

The chain couples TRBV5-1 to TRBJ2-5; tentatively, D is TRBD1 or TRBD2 (5 bases each). The CDR3 runs 15 residues. Germline V gene data show CDR1 as SGHRS and CDR2 as YFSETQ. V shed 0 bases and J shed 5 bases, with 14 bases lying between them. The CDR3 nucleotides are TGCGCCAGCAGCTTGGGGGACGGGGTGCTTGAGACCCAGTACTTC. Translation: CASSLGDGVLETQYF.

The rearrangement uses TRBV5-8 and TRBJ1-5, with a tentative D call TRBD1 (6 bases). The V end was cut by 0 bases, the J end by 0 bases, with 7 bases between. In germline, CDR1 is SGHTS, CDR2 YDEGEE. CDR3 size: 15 residues. The CDR3 protein is CASSLGDTSNQPQHF. CDR3 coding DNA: TGTGCCAGCAGCTTGGGGGACACTAGCAATCAGCCCCAGCATTTT.

The rearrangement joins TRBV5-4 to TRBJ2-1; no firm D call. Germline V gene lookup returns CDR1 SGHNT and CDR2 YYREEE (reference sequence). The CDR3 extends over 13 amino acids. V gave up 6 bases and J gave up 0 bases, with 7 bases separating them. DNA for the CDR3: TGTGCCAGCATAAATAGCTCCTACAATGAGCAGTTCTTC. Amino acids: CASINSSYNEQFF.

The chain recombines TRBV2 with TRBJ1-1; D gene ambiguous. V was cut by 8 bases and J by 0 bases, with 10 bases left in between. The CDR3 is made up of 13 amino acids. Germline V lookup: CDR1 SNHLY, CDR2 FYNNEI. In DNA, the CDR3 is TGTGCCAGCCGGTTTAGGTTGAACACTGAAGCTTTCTTT. This encodes CASRFRLNTEAFF.

The gene calls are TRBV7-8 and TRBJ2-3; D call uncertain. V lost 2 bases and J 2 bases, leaving 2 bases between the germline ends. The CDR3 length is 12 residues. Germline V CDR1 and CDR2: SGHVS, FQNEAQ. The CDR3 region is CASSLFTDTQYF. As DNA, the CDR3 is TGTGCCAGCAGCTTATTCACAGATACGCAGTATTTT. Drawing the rest from reference TRBV7-8 and TRBJ2-3, the complete variable domain is GAGVSQSPRYKVAKRGQDVALRCDPISGHVSLFWYQQALGQGPEFLTYFQNEAQLDKSGLPSDRFFAERPEGSVSTLKIQRTQQEDSAVYLCASSLFTDTQYFGPGTRLTVL.

This clone was detected only a few times. The rearrangement uses TRBV4-1 and TRBJ1-1; 10 bases align to TRBD1. Unmatched junction bases numbered 6, after V lost 4 bases and J lost 4 bases. Germline V CDR1 and CDR2: MGHRA, YSYEKL. The CDR3 totals 15 residues. The CDR3 reads CASSLDRGPGTEAFF. CDR3 nucleotide sequence: TGCGCCAGCAGCCTAGACAGGGGGCCGGGCACTGAAGCTTTCTTT.

The chain recombines TRBV6-5 with TRBJ2-3, with TRBD2 as a possible D gene (5 bases). With 5 bases removed from V and 1 base from J, the gap between germline ends came to 13 bases. There are 15 residues in the CDR3. Per germline, CDR1 MNHEY and CDR2 SVGAGI. The CDR3 sequence: CASSLTSPGTDTQYF. The CDR3 nucleotides are TGTGCCAGCAGTCTCACTAGTCCTGGCACAGATACGCAGTATTTT.

This chain connects TRBV11-2 to TRBJ2-1; D may correspond to TRBD1 or TRBD2 (6 bases each). V dropped 4 bases and J dropped 9 bases, with 10 bases sitting between them. Looked up from germline, CDR1 is SGHAT and CDR2 is FQNNGV. This CDR3 comprises 12 residues. CDR3 DNA sequence: TGTGCCAGCAGCTCCGAGGGGGGTGAGCAGTTCTTC. Its protein is CASSSEGGEQFF.

This clone was observed a single time. The V gene is TRBV2, the J gene TRBJ2-7; 7 nucleotides align to TRBD2. This CDR3 spans 15 amino acids. Germline CDR1 SNHLY, CDR2 FYNNEI. V lost 4 bases and J lost 3; bases outside the gene matches: 9. The CDR3 here is CASSADGRPHYEQYF. The DNA of the CDR3 is TGTGCCAGCAGTGCGGACGGGAGGCCCCACTACGAGCAGTACTTC.